This TCR beta chain was identified in a study of beta chain features in type 1 diabetes. For this clone: Its antigen is unknown.

Expressed TCRB transcripts were sequenced because the isolated RNA had all been reverse transcribed beforehand. Sequencing was performed with immunoSEQ multiplex PCR; in TCRdb, only in-frame clones are kept and a portion is missing. The sample shows more than 100,000 clones, 28% of them seen only once. V trimming: 0 bases; J trimming: 9 bases; junction bases outside the gene matches: 18. CDR3 length: 17 amino acids. Per germline, CDR1 GTSNPN and CDR2 SVGIG (reference sequence). Findings of the study overall: Reduced insertions and increased deletions marked VDJ junctions in type 1 diabetes patients. Across all four CD4+ subsets, people with type 1 diabetes showed modestly shorter TCRB CDR3s.

The specimen sequenced was central memory CD4+ T cells from blood. This TCR was recovered from a woman aged 18-35 years with type 1 diabetes. The chain has TRBV30 and TRBJ2-5; 8 bases are a match to TRBD1. The CDR3 sequence: CAWSVPIRGQALSSQYF. CDR3 DNA: TGTGCCTGGAGTGTTCCTATCAGGGGGCAGGCGCTATCGTCCCAGTACTTC.